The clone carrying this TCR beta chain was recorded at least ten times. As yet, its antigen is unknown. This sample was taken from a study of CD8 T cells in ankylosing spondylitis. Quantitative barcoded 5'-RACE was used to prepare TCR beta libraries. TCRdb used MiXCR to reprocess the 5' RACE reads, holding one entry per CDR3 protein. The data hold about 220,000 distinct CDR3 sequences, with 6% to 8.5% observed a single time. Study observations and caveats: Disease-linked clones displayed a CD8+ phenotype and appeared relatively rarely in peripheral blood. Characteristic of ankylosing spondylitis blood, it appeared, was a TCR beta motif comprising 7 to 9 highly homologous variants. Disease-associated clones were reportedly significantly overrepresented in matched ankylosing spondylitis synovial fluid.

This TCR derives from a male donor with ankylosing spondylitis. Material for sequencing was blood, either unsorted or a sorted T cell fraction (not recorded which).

CDR3 nucleotides: TGTGCCAGCTCACCAGGGACTAGCGTTGATGAGCAGTACTTC. Translating gives CASSPGTSVDEQYF. The J gene is TRBJ2-7, the V gene TRBV18; 10 bases map to TRBD2. The V gene end was trimmed by 2 bases and the J gene end by 7 bases; junction bases not matched to a gene: 5. CDR3 length: 14 amino acids. Germline CDR1 reads KGHSH; CDR2 reads LQKENI. Based on the CDR3 plus reference TRBV18 and TRBJ2-7, the full variable domain is NAGVMQNPRHLVRRRGQEARLRCSPMKGHSHVYWYRQLPEEGLKFMVYLQKENIIDESGMPKERFSAEFPKEGPSILRIQQVVRGDSAAYFCASSPGTSVDEQYFGPGTRLTVT.